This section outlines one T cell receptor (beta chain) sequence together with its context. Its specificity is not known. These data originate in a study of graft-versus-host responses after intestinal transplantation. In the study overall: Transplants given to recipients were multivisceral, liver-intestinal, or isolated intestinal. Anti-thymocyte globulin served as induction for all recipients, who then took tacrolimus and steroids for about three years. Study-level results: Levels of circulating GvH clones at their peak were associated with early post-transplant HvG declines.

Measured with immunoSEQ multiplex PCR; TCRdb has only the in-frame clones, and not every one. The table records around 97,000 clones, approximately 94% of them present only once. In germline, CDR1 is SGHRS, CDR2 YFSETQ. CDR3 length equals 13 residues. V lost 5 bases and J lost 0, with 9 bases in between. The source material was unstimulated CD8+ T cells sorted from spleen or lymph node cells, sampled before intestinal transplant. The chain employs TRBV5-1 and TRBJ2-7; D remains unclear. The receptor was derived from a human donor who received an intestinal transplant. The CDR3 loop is CASRVADSYEQYF. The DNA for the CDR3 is TGCGCCAGCAGGGTCGCGGACTCCTACGAGCAGTACTTC.